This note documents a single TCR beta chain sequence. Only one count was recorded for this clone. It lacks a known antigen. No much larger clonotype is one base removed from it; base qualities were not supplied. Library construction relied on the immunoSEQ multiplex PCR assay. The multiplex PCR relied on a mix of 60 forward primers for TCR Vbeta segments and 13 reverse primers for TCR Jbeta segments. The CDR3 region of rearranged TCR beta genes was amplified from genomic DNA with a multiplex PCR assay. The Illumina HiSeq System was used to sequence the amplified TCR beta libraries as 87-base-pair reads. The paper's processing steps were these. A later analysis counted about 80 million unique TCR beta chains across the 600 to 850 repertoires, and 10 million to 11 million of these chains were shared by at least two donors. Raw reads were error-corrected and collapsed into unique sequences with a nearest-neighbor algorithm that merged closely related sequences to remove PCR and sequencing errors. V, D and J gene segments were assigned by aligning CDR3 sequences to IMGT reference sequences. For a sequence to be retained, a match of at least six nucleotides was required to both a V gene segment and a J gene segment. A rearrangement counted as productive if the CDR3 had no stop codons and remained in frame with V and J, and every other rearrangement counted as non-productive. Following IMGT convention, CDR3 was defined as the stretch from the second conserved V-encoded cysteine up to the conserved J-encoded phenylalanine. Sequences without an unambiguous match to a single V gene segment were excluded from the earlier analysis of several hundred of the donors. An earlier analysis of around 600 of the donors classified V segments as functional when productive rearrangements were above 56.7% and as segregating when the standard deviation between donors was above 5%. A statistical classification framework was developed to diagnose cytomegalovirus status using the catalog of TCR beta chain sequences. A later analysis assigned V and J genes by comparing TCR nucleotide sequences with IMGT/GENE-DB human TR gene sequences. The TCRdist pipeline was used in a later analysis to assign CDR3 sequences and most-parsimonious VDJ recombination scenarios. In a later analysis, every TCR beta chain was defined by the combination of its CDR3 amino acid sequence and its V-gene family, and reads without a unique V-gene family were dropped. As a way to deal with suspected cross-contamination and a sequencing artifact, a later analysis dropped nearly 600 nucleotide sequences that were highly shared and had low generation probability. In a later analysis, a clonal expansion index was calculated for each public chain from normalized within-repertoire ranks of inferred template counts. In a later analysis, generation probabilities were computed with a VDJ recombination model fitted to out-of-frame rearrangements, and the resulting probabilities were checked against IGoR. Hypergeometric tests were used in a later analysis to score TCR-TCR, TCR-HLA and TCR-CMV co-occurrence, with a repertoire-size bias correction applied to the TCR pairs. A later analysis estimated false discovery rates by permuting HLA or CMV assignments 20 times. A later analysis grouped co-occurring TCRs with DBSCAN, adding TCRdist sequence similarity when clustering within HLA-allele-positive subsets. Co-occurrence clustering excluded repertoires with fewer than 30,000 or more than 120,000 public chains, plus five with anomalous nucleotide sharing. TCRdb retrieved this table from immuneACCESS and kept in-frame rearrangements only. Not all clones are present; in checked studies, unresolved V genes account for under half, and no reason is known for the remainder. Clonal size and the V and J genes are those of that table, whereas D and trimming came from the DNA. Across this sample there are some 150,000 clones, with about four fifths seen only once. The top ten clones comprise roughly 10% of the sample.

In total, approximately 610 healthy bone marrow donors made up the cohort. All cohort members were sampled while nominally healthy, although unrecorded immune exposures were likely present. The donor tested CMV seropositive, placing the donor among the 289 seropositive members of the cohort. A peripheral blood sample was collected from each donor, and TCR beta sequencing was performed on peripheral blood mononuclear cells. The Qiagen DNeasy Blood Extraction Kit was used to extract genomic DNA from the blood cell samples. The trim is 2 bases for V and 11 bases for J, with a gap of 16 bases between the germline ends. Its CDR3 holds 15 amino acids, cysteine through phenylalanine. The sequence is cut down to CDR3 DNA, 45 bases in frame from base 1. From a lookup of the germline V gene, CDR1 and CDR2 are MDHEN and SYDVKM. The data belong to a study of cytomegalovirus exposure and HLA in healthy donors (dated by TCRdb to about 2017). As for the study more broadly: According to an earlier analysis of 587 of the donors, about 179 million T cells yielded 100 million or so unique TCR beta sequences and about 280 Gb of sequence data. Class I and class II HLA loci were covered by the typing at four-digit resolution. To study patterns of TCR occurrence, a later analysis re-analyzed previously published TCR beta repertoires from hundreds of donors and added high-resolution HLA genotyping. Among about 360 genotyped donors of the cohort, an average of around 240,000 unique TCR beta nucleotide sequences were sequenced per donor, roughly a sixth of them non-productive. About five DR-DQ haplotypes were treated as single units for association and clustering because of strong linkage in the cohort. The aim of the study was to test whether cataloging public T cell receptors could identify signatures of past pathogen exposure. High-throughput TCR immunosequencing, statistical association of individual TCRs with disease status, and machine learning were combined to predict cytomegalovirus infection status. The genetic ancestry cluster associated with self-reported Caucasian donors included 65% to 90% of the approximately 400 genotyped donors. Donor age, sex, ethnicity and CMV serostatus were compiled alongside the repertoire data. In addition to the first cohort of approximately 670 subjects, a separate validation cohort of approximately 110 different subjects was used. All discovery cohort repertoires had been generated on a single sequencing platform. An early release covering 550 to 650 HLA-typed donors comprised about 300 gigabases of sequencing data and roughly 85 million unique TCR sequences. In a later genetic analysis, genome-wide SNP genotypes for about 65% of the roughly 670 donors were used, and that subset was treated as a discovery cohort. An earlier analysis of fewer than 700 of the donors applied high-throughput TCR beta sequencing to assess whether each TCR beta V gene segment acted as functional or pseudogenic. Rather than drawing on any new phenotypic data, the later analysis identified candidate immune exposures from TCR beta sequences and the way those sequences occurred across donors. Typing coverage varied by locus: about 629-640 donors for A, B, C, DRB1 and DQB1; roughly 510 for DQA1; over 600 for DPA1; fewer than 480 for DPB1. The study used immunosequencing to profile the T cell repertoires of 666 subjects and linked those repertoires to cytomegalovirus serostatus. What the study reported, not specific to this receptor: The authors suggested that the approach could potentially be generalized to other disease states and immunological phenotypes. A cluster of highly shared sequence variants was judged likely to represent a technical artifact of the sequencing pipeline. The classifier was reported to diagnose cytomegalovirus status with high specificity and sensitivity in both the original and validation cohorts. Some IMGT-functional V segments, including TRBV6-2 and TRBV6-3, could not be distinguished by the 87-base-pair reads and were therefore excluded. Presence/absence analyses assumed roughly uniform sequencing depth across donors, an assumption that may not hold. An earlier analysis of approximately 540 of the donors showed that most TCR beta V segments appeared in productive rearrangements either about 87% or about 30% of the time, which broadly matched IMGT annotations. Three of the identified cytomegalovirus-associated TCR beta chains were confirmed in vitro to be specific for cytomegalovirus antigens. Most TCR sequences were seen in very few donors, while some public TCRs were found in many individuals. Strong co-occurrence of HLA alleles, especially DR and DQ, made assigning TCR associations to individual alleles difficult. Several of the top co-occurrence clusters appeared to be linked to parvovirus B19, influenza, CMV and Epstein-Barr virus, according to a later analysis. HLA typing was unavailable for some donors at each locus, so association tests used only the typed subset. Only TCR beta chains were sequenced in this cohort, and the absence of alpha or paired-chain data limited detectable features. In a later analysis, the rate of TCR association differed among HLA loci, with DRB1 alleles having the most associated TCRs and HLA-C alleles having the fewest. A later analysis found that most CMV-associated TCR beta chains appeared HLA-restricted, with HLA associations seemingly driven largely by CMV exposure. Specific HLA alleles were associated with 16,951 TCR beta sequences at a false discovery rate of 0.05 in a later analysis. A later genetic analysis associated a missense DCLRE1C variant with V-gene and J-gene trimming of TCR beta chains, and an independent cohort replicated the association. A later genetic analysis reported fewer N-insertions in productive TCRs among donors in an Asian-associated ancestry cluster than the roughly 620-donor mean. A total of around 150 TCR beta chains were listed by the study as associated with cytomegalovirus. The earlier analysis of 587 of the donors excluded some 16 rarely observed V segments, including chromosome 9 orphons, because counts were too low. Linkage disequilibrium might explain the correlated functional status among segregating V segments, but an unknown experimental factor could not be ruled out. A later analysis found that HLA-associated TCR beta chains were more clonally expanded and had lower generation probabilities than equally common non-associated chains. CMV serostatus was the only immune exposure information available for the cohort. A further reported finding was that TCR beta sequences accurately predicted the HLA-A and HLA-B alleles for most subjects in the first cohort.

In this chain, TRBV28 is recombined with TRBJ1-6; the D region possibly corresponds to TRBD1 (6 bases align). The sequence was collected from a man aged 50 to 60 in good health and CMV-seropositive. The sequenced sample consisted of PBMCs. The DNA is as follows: TGTGCCAGCAGTTTAACAGGGTATTTCGGTCCACCCCTCCACTTT. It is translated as CASSLTGYFGPPLHF.